These 32 T cell receptor beta chains share one sample of origin, sequenced in a study of blood T cells in healthy people across ages. A sample-barcoded 5' primer and a J-beta primer mix were used in a second PCR of about 6 to 12 cycles. TCRdb independently ran MiXCR on the 5' RACE reads; one entry per CDR3 protein. The sample has about 670,000 distinct CDR3 sequences; over 40% are singletons. Sequencing was done on a sample of blood. The receptor source for this set is a woman aged 80 or over in good health.

This clonotype was recorded only once. The J gene is TRBJ2-4, the V gene TRBV6-1; possibly TRBD2 for D (5 bases). The CDR3 extends over 15 amino acids. V was cut by 8 bases and J by 1 base, with 15 bases left in between. CDR1 and CDR2 from the germline V gene are MNHNS and SASEGT. CDR3 loop: CASEDTGSAKNIQYF. The CDR3 DNA reads TGTGCCAGCGAAGATACGGGGTCTGCCAAAAACATTCAGTACTTC.

This clonotype was counted a single time. J is TRBJ2-4 and V is TRBV10-3; D is undetermined. The germline CDR1 and CDR2 sequences are ENHRY and SYGVKD. V was trimmed by 0 bases and J by 3 bases, leaving 12 bases between them. This CDR3 spans 16 amino acids. The CDR3 protein is CAISESLRTVKNIQYF. The CDR3 coding sequence is TGTGCCATCAGTGAGTCCCTAAGGACGGTCAAAAACATTCAGTACTTC.

V gene TRBV7-9 combines with J gene TRBJ2-6; D perhaps matches TRBD2 (5 bases). Germline V gives CDR1 SEHNR, CDR2 FQNEAQ (reference sequence). The CDR3 extends over 16 amino acids. Trimming left V 8 bases short and J 2 bases short, with 16 bases between. Here the CDR3 DNA reads TGTGCCAGCTTCCGGGATTTTGCGGCTGGGGCCAACGTCCTGACTTTC. Protein product: CASFRDFAAGANVLTF.

The CDR3 spells CASSDIGGTNTGELFF. For the CDR3, the DNA is TGTGCCAGCAGCGATATTGGAGGCACGAACACCGGGGAGCTGTTTTTT. The rearrangement uses TRBV9 and TRBJ2-2; possibly TRBD2 for D (5 bases). CDR1 is SGDLS, CDR2 YYNGEE, per germline. The V end lost 3 bases, the J end lost 0 bases, and 12 bases lay between the germline ends. This CDR3 is built from 16 residues.

The table lists this clonotype with many counts. The chain has TRBV12-3 or TRBV12-4 and TRBJ1-6, with D hard to call. The CDR3 consists of 12 residues. Trimming removed 2 bases from V and 9 bases from J, with 5 bases in between. For the CDR3, the DNA is TGTGCCAGCAGTTTAATGCGTTCACCCCTCCACTTT. Translation gives CASSLMRSPLHF.

The chain links TRBV6-2 or TRBV6-3 to TRBJ2-7; no reliable D call. V was clipped by 2 bases and J by 2 bases, with 10 bases between them. This CDR3 has 14 residues. Germline V gives CDR1 MNHEY, CDR2 SVGEGT. DNA for the CDR3: TGTGCCAGCAGTTACCCCACACCTACCTACGAGCAGTACTTC. It is translated as CASSYPTPTYEQYF.

With regard to this clonotype: A much larger clone differs by one base, so this may be a read error. The gene calls are TRBV5-1 and TRBJ2-6; 8 bases match TRBD1. CDR3 size: 16 residues. The germline V gene encodes CDR1 SGHRS and CDR2 YFSETQ. V lost 6 bases, J lost 0 bases, and 5 bases stayed unmatched. In DNA, the CDR3 is TGCGCCAGCATAAAGGACAGGGTCTCTGGGGCCAACGTCCTGACTTTC. It translates to CASIKDRVSGANVLTF. The full variable domain, rest sourced from reference TRBV5-1 and TRBJ2-6, is KAGVTQTPRYLIKTRGQQVTLSCSPISGHRSVSWYQQTPGQGLQFLFEYFSETQRNKGNFPGRFSGRQFSNSRSEMNVSTLELGDSALYLCASIKDRVSGANVLTFGAGSRLTVL.

The chain has TRBV4-3 and TRBJ2-3; 12 bases fit TRBD1. Germline-derived CDR1 and CDR2 are LGHNA and YSLEER. The CDR3 covers 16 residues. The J segment lost 4 bases and the V segment lost 1 base, leaving 3 bases of the junction unmatched. CDR3 nucleotide sequence: TGCGCCAGCAGCCAAGTGGGACAGGGGGCGGCAGATACGCAGTATTTT. Its protein is CASSQVGQGAADTQYF.

The chain's CDR3 is CSARVQGRGEQYF. DNA of the CDR3: TGCAGTGCTAGAGTACAGGGGCGCGGCGAGCAGTACTTC. The V call is TRBV20-1, the J call TRBJ2-4, with 7 bases aligning to TRBD1. The last part of the DNA fits TRBJ2-7 better; the J call may be wrong. Germline CDR1 is DFQATT and CDR2 is SNEGSKA (reference sequence). The CDR3 sequence is 13 residues long.

CDR3 DNA: TGCGCCAGCAGGGGCCGGGGAACAGATACGCAGTATTTT. Protein sequence: CASRGRGTDTQYF. The chain carries TRBV5-1 and TRBJ2-3, with D possibly matching TRBD2 (5 bases). The germline V and J ends were trimmed by 5 bases and 3 bases, with 10 bases remaining between them. CDR1 and CDR2 (germline): SGHRS, YFSETQ. This CDR3 is 13 amino acids long.

Concerning this clonotype: A junction end diverges from the germline sequence, so it may reflect a read error. The genes are TRBV12-3 or TRBV12-4 and TRBJ2-3; unclear D gene. There are 14 residues in the CDR3. The CDR3 nucleotides are TGTGCCAGCATTGCCAAGGTGAGCGCAGATATGCAGTATTTT. Protein product: CASIAKVSADMQYF.

The rearrangement uses TRBV24-1 and TRBJ2-5, with TRBD2 matching over 7 bases. V trimming: 3 bases; J trimming: 4 bases; junction bases outside the gene matches: 7. Germline V gene data show CDR1 as KGHDR and CDR2 as SFDVKD. The CDR3 sequence is 15 residues long. CDR3 bases: TGTGCCACCAGTGATGGGACTAACCGAGGAGAGACCCAGTACTTC. This translates into CATSDGTNRGETQYF.

The rearrangement links TRBV11-1 to TRBJ2-7; 7 bases are shared with TRBD2. CDR3 length: 16 residues. The ends lost 4 bases at V and 0 bases at J; junction bases unmatched: 9. Germline V gives CDR1 SGHAT, CDR2 FQDESV (reference sequence). In DNA form, the CDR3 reads TGTGCCAGCAGCTCACGCGGGAGTGGGAGCTCCTACGAGCAGTACTTC. It yields the protein CASSSRGSGSSYEQYF.

This chain connects TRBV9 to TRBJ1-3; 7 bases agree with TRBD1. The CDR3 sequence is 17 residues long. The trim removed 0 bases at V and 2 bases at J, leaving 8 bases unmatched. From germline, CDR1 is SGDLS and CDR2 YYNGEE. The chain's CDR3 is CASSVAFQQGTGNTIYF. CDR3 DNA: TGTGCCAGCAGCGTAGCCTTCCAACAGGGGACTGGAAACACCATATATTTT.

This clonotype showed up many times. The CDR3 spells CAISEKRNTGELFF. In nucleotides, the CDR3 is TGTGCCATCAGTGAAAAACGAAACACCGGGGAGCTGTTTTTT. The J gene is TRBJ2-2, the V gene TRBV10-3; D not resolved. V was clipped by 3 bases and J by 2 bases, with 7 bases between them. From germline, CDR1 is ENHRY and CDR2 SYGVKD. The CDR3 spans 14 residues.

With respect to this clonotype: This clone may be a read error of a much larger clone one base away. This chain connects TRBV28 to TRBJ2-1; maybe TRBD2 (5 bases). There are 10 residues in the CDR3. The ends were cut back, 7 bases at V and 13 bases at J, with 11 bases in the middle. CDR1 is MDHEN, CDR2 SYDVKM, per germline. The CDR3 DNA follows: TGTGCCAGCAAGGGAGAGACCCAGTTCTTC. Translated: CASKGETQFF.

CDR3 sequence (DNA): TGTGCCAGCAGTTCTGGGACCACCATTATTCAAGAGACCCAGTACTTC. This gives the protein CASSSGTTIIQETQYF. This chain joins TRBV6-5 and TRBJ2-5, with D perhaps given as TRBD1 or TRBD2 (5 bases each). CDR1 is MNHEY and CDR2 is SVGAGI in the germline V gene. This CDR3 has 16 residues. V was pared by 4 bases and J by 2 bases, with 17 bases between.

This clonotype turned up a few times. This rearrangement joins TRBV5-1 to TRBJ2-1, with 12 bases identical to TRBD2. V shed 0 bases and J 4 bases; nucleotides not matched to a gene: 5. The V gene's germline CDR1 is SGHRS and CDR2 YFSETQ. This CDR3 has 17 residues. CDR3 in DNA: TGCGCCAGCAGCTTGGAAACTAGCGGGAGGCGGTACAATGAGCAGTTCTTC. Translation gives CASSLETSGRRYNEQFF.

The chain combines TRBV15 with TRBJ2-3; 7 bases match TRBD2. Germline V CDR1 and CDR2: LNHNV, YYDKDF (reference sequence). This CDR3 is built from 16 residues. V shed 5 bases and J 3 bases; nucleotides not matched to a gene: 11. The CDR3 here is CATSPWSLAETDTQYF. The CDR3 nucleotides are TGTGCCACCAGCCCTTGGAGTCTAGCGGAAACAGATACGCAGTATTTT. Based on the CDR3 plus reference TRBV15 and TRBJ2-3, the full variable domain is DAMVIQNPRYQVTQFGKPVTLSCSQTLNHNVMYWYQQKSSQAPKLLFHYYDKDFNNEADTPDNFQSRRPNTSFCFLDIRSPGLGDTAMYLCATSPWSLAETDTQYFGPGTRLTVL.

The chain uses TRBV6-6 and TRBJ2-1, with D perhaps TRBD2 (6 bases). CDR1 and CDR2 (germline): MNHNY, SVGAGI (reference sequence). Trimming took 6 bases from V and 4 from J, leaving 13 bases between them. CDR3 length: 14 amino acids. The CDR3, as DNA: TGTGCCAGCAGACGGGAGTCGATTTACAATGAGCAGTTCTTC. Translated: CASRRESIYNEQFF.

The genes are TRBV20-1 and TRBJ2-1; 11 bases line up with TRBD2. Germline trimming cut 4 bases from V and 0 bases from J; bases unmatched to any gene: 5. The length of the CDR3 is 16 residues. Germline lookup yields CDR1 DFQATT and CDR2 SNEGSKA (reference sequence). The CDR3, as DNA: TGCAGTGCTACCGAACTAGCGGGGGTCTCCTACAATGAGCAGTTCTTC. It is translated as CSATELAGVSYNEQFF.

The chain combines TRBV5-1 with TRBJ1-1, with TRBD1 matching 9 bases. J gave up 6 bases and V 4 bases, and 7 bases lay outside the gene matches. The CDR3 covers 14 residues. Germline CDR1 and CDR2: SGHRS and YFSETQ. The CDR3 DNA reads TGCGCCAGCAGCGACCTAGGGACAGGGCCTGAAGCTTTCTTT. It specifies CASSDLGTGPEAFF. Using reference TRBV5-1 and TRBJ1-1 for the parts outside the CDR3, the full variable domain is KAGVTQTPRYLIKTRGQQVTLSCSPISGHRSVSWYQQTPGQGLQFLFEYFSETQRNKGNFPGRFSGRQFSNSRSEMNVSTLELGDSALYLCASSDLGTGPEAFFGQGTRLTVV.

This clonotype has a single count. This may stem from a read error, because a much larger clone lies one nucleotide away. The chain has TRBV5-1 and TRBJ2-1, with a possible D match to TRBD1 (6 bases). In germline, CDR1 is SGHRS, CDR2 YFSETQ. CDR3 length: 16 amino acids. DNA of the CDR3: TGCGCCAGCAGCGCGAAGATAGCAGGGGTTTTCAATAAGCAGTTCTTC. Its translation is CASSAKIAGVFNKQFF.

In regard to this clonotype: This may be a read error: a much more frequent sequence differs by one nucleotide. The V gene is TRBV24-1, the J gene TRBJ1-1; D not certain. The CDR3 extends over 11 amino acids. Trimming took off 7 bases at V and 6 bases at J, with 8 bases between the two ends. Germline CDR1 is KGHDR and CDR2 is SFDVKD. Here the CDR3 reads CATSANAEAFF. The CDR3 DNA reads as TGTGCCACCAGCGCTAACGCTGAAGCTTTCTTT.

Ten or more counts support this clonotype. This chain uses TRBV7-2 with TRBJ1-5; possibly TRBD1 for D (6 bases). Between the trimmed V and J ends, which lost 2 bases and 4 bases, there was a span of 9 bases. Germline lookup yields CDR1 SGHTA and CDR2 FQGNSA. The CDR3 length is 14 residues. The CDR3 DNA reads as TGTGCCAGCAGCTTATCTCAGGGGAATCAGCCCCAGCATTTT. It encodes CASSLSQGNQPQHF.

The chain links TRBV20-1 to TRBJ1-2, with 8 bases that match TRBD1. The CDR3 runs 12 residues. The germline V gene has CDR1 DFQATT and CDR2 SNEGSKA (reference sequence). The ends lost 6 bases at V and 3 bases at J; junction bases unmatched: 3. The CDR3 spells CSAPTGDYGYTF. Here the CDR3 DNA reads TGCAGTGCCCCGACAGGGGACTATGGCTACACCTTC.

The chain joins TRBV4-1 to TRBJ2-5; TRBD2 matches 7 bases. The junction had 11 bases not matched to a gene; V was cut back by 1 base and J by 9 bases. The CDR3 length is 15 residues. CDR1 and CDR2 from the germline V gene are MGHRA and YSYEKL. CDR3 sequence reads: CASSQGGQGGLAQYF. The DNA of the CDR3 is TGCGCCAGCAGCCAAGGAGGCCAGGGAGGGCTGGCCCAGTACTTC.

This clonotype is a singleton in its sample. The chain couples TRBV20-1 to TRBJ2-3; D is tentatively TRBD1 or TRBD2 (5 bases each). Trimming left V 6 bases short and J 7 bases short, with 17 bases between. CDR1 is DFQATT, CDR2 SNEGSKA, per germline (reference sequence). The CDR3 extends over 13 amino acids. CDR3: CSARRDPDNTQYF. The CDR3 DNA reads as TGCAGTGCGAGACGGGACCCTGATAATACGCAGTATTTT.

The genes are TRBV2 and TRBJ2-1, with D tentatively TRBD2 (6 bases). The CDR3 is made up of 15 amino acids. Per germline, CDR1 SNHLY and CDR2 FYNNEI. V shed 6 bases and J shed 9 bases, with 21 bases lying between them. CDR3 loop: CASSIYLAVGAEQFF. CDR3 coding DNA: TGTGCCAGCAGCATCTACTTAGCGGTTGGGGCTGAGCAGTTCTTC.

V and J are TRBV5-1 and TRBJ2-5; D is ambiguous. V dropped 4 bases and J dropped 3 bases, with 10 bases sitting between them. This CDR3 contains 13 residues. Looked up from germline, CDR1 is SGHRS and CDR2 is YFSETQ. CDR3 loop: CASSVISEETQYF. DNA for the CDR3: TGCGCCAGCAGCGTGATCTCGGAAGAGACCCAGTACTTC.

The rearrangement joins TRBV7-9 to TRBJ2-3; 7 bases map to TRBD1. The CDR3 is 16 residues long. The germline V gene has CDR1 SEHNR and CDR2 FQNEAQ (reference sequence). With 2 bases clipped from V and 1 base from J, the junction kept 6 bases outside the gene matches. CDR3 nucleotides: TGTGCCAGCAGCTTATACAGGGGCACTGGCACAGATACGCAGTATTTT. Translating gives CASSLYRGTGTDTQYF.

The chain is built from TRBV28 and TRBJ1-2, with TRBD1 matching over 7 bases. Germline V lookup: CDR1 MDHEN, CDR2 SYDVKM. The CDR3 loop spans 14 amino acids. V lost 5 bases and J lost 2; bases outside the gene matches: 5. In nucleotides, the CDR3 is TGTGCCAGCAGTCAGGGGGGGGTGAACTATGGCTACACCTTC. The encoded protein is CASSQGGVNYGYTF.